What follows describes a single T cell receptor beta chain. What it recognizes is unknown. The sample is drawn from a study of cytomegalovirus exposure and HLA in healthy donors. The V gene's germline CDR1 is SGHTA and CDR2 FQGNSA. J was trimmed by 4 bases and V by 7 bases; bases with no gene match: 8. This CDR3 spans 15 amino acids. Clones were sequenced by immunoSEQ multiplex PCR, and TCRdb holds only the in-frame ones, with some missing. The sample lists 150,000 to 160,000 clones, 70% to 90% occurring once. General study points: That first-cohort TCR clusters tended to co-occur in the 120 or so validation repertoires was found in a later analysis.

The chain recombines TRBV7-2 with TRBJ1-3, with 9 positions matching TRBD1. The receptor's source is a man aged 18 to 30 in good health and CMV-seropositive. The sample consisted of PBMCs. The DNA of the CDR3 is TGTGCCAGCACCAAAGGGGGGACAGGGGGAAACACCATATATTTT. It is translated as CASTKGGTGGNTIYF.